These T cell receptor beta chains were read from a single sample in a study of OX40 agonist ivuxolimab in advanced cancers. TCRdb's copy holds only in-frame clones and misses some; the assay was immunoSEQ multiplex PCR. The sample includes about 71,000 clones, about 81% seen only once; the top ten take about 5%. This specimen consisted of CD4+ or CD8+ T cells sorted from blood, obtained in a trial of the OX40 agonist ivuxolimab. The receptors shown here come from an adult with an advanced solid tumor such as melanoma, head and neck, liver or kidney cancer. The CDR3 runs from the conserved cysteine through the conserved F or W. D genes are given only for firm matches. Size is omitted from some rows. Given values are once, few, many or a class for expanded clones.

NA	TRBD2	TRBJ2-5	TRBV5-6	CASSPLTSGGAETQYF	TGTGCCAGCAGCCCGTTGACTAGCGGGGGGGCGGAGACCCAGTACTTC
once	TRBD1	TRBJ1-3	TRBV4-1	CASSHPDRAGNTIYF	TGCGCCAGCAGCCACCCCGACAGGGCTGGAAACACCATATATTTT
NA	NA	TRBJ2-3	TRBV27	CASSSYTDTQYF	TGTGCCAGCAGTTCCTACACAGATACGCAGTATTTT
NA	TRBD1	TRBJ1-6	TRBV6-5	CASIPGQGGSPLHF	TGTGCCAGCATCCCGGGACAGGGGGGATCACCCCTCCACTTT
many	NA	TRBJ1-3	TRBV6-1	CASSEIGVTLELSGNTIYF	TGTGCCAGCAGTGAAATTGGGGTTACCTTGGAATTATCTGGAAACACCATATATTTT
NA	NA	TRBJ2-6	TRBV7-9	CASSLRGTGANVLTF	TGTGCCAGCAGCTTAAGAGGAACTGGGGCCAACGTCCTGACTTTC
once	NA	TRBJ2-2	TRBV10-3	CAISVEGFGELFF	TGTGCCATCAGTGTCGAGGGTTTTGGGGAGCTGTTTTTT
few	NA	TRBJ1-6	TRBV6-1	CASTQTGSVYSPLHF	TGTGCCAGCACCCAAACAGGGTCGGTGTATTCACCCCTCCACTTT
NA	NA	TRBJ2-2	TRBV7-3	CASSGQNTGELFF	TGTGCCAGCAGCGGACAAAACACCGGGGAGCTGTTTTTT
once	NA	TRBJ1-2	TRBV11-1	CASSPAGPPPNYGYTF	TGTGCCAGCAGCCCTGCGGGCCCTCCGCCCAACTATGGCTACACCTTC
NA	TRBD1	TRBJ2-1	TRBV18	CASSSGQGGDEQFF	TGTGCCAGCTCATCAGGACAGGGAGGCGATGAGCAGTTCTTC
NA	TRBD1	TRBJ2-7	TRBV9	CASSVAGTETYEQYF	TGTGCCAGCAGCGTGGCCGGGACAGAGACCTACGAGCAGTACTTC
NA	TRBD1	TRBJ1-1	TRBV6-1	CASSEGTTGLADTEAFF	TGTGCCAGCAGTGAGGGAACGACAGGGTTGGCCGACACTGAAGCTTTCTTT
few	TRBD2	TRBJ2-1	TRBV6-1	CASSEGLAGNNEQFF	TGTGCCAGCAGTGAAGGACTAGCGGGGAACAATGAGCAGTTCTTC
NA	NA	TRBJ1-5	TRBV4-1	CASSQEPQSNQPQHF	TGCGCCAGCAGCCAAGAACCCCAGAGCAATCAGCCCCAGCATTTT
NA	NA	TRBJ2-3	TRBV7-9	CASSSSSDTQYF	TGTGCCAGCAGCTCCTCCTCAGATACGCAGTATTTT
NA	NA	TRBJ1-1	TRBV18	CASSPNRMDTEAFF	TGTGCCAGCTCACCTAACAGGATGGACACTGAAGCTTTCTTT
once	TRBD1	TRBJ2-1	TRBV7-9	CASSSRQGGAAYNEQFF	TGTGCCAGCAGCTCTCGACAGGGTGGCGCGGCCTACAATGAGCAGTTCTTC
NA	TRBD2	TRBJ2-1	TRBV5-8	CASSLAELYNEQFF	TGTGCCAGCAGCCTAGCGGAACTTTACAATGAGCAGTTCTTC
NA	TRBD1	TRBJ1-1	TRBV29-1	CSVVRDRGNSEAFF	TGCAGCGTTGTTAGGGACAGGGGGAACTCTGAAGCTTTCTTT
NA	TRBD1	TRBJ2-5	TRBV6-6	CASSSGQVTETQYF	TGTGCCAGCAGTTCAGGACAGGTGACAGAGACCCAGTACTTC
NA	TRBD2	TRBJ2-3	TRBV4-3	CASSPRTSGSSADTQYF	TGCGCCAGCAGCCCGAGGACTAGCGGGAGTAGCGCGGATACGCAGTATTTT
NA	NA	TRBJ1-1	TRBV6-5	CASRQMGQMNTEAFF	TGTGCCAGCAGGCAAATGGGACAAATGAACACTGAAGCTTTCTTT
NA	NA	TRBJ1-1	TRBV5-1	CASSEEPENTEAFF	TGCGCCAGCAGCGAGGAGCCTGAAAACACTGAAGCTTTCTTT
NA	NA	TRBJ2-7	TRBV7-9	CASSPPTGIYEQYF	TGTGCCAGCAGCCCCCCTACAGGGATCTACGAGCAGTACTTC
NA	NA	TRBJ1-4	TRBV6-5	CASSGLNEKLFF	TGTGCCAGCAGCGGTTTAAATGAAAAACTGTTTTTT
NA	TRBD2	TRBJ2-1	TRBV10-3	CAISPRTSGDNEQFF	TGTGCCATCAGTCCTCGGACTAGCGGAGACAATGAGCAGTTCTTC
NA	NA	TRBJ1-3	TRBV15	CATSRAHPSESIYF	TGTGCCACCAGCAGAGCCCACCCCTCGGAATCCATATATTTT
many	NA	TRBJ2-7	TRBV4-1	CASSRGTLGTYEQYF	TGCGCCAGCAGCCGAGGGACACTGGGAACCTACGAGCAGTACTTC
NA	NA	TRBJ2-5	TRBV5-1	CASRRQGGIQETQYF	TGCGCCAGCCGGAGGCAGGGGGGTATCCAAGAGACCCAGTACTTC
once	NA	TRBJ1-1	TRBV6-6	CASSGGNTEAFF	TGTGCCAGCAGCGGAGGTAACACTGAAGCTTTCTTT
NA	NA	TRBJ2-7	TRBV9	CASSPFGVTEQYF	TGTGCCAGCAGCCCCTTTGGGGTAACCGAGCAGTACTTC
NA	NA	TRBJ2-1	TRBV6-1	CASPRPWGDEQFF	TGTGCCAGCCCACGACCCTGGGGGGATGAGCAGTTCTTC
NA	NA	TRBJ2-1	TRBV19	CASSIESHEQFF	TGTGCCAGTAGTATTGAATCGCATGAGCAGTTCTTC
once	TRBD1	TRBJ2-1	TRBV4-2	CASSQGDRATNNEQFF	TGTGCCAGCAGCCAAGGGGACAGGGCGACGAACAATGAGCAGTTCTTC
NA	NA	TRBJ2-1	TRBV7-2	CASSLSPGGGNEQFF	TGTGCCAGCAGCTTGAGCCCTGGAGGGGGTAATGAGCAGTTCTTC
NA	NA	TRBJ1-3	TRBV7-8	CASSPFDRRRGNTIYF	TGTGCCAGCAGCCCCTTTGACCGTCGTAGAGGAAACACCATATATTTT
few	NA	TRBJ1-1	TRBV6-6	CASSRRLAGLLTEAFF	TGTGCCAGCAGTCGTAGATTGGCGGGACTTCTAACTGAAGCTTTCTTT
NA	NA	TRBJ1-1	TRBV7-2	CASSLTQGAETEAFF	TGTGCCAGCAGTCTAACTCAGGGAGCGGAAACTGAAGCTTTCTTT
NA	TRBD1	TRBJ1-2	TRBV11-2	CASSSPGQGRGYTF	TGTGCCAGCAGCTCGCCGGGACAGGGTAGAGGCTACACCTTC
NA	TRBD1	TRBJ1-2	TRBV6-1	CASSEATGGGGGYTF	TGTGCCAGCAGTGAAGCGACAGGGGGCGGGGGGGGCTACACCTTC
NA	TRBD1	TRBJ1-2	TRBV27	CASSLGQAPTIYGYTF	TGTGCCAGCAGCTTGGGACAGGCCCCCACCATCTATGGCTACACCTTC
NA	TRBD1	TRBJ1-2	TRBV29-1	CSVEETLTGGYSGYTF	TGCAGCGTTGAAGAAACTCTGACAGGGGGATACTCTGGCTACACCTTC
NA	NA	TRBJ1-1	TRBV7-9	CASSTRTVGNTEAFF	TGTGCCAGCAGCACCCGCACAGTGGGAAACACTGAAGCTTTCTTT
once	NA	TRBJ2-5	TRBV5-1	CASSLAPGQETQYF	TGCGCCAGCAGCTTGGCCCCAGGGCAAGAGACCCAGTACTTC
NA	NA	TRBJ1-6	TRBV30	CAWSDLGGLNSPLHF	TGTGCCTGGAGTGATCTGGGGGGCCTCAATTCACCCCTCCACTTT
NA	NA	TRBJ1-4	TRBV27	CASSSNLGGTNEKLFF	TGTGCCAGCAGTTCCAATTTGGGGGGAACTAATGAAAAACTGTTTTTT
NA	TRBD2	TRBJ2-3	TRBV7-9	CASSLGLAGTTDTQYF	TGTGCCAGCAGCTTGGGACTAGCGGGAACCACAGATACGCAGTATTTT
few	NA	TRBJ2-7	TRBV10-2	CASSELDEQYF	TGCGCCAGCAGTGAGTTGGACGAGCAGTACTTC
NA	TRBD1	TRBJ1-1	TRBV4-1	CASSQADRENTEAFF	TGCGCCAGCAGCCAAGCGGACAGGGAAAACACTGAAGCTTTCTTT
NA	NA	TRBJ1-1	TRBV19	CASSPGTPDTEAFF	TGTGCCAGTAGTCCCGGGACGCCGGACACTGAAGCTTTCTTT
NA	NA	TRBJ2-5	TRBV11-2	CASSLEGRETQYF	TGTGCCAGCAGCTTAGAGGGTAGGGAGACCCAGTACTTC
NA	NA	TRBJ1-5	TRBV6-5	CAAWSGSNQPQHF	TGTGCCGCCTGGTCAGGGAGCAATCAGCCCCAGCATTTT
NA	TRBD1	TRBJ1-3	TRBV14	CASSPGQRSGNTIYF	TGTGCCAGCAGTCCGGGACAGCGCTCTGGAAACACCATATATTTT
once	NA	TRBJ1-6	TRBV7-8	CASSLVTHAGSPLHF	TGTGCCAGCAGCTTAGTGACCCACGCAGGTTCACCCCTCCACTTT
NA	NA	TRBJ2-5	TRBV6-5	CASRPKGWETQYF	TGTGCCAGCAGACCGAAGGGGTGGGAGACCCAGTACTTC